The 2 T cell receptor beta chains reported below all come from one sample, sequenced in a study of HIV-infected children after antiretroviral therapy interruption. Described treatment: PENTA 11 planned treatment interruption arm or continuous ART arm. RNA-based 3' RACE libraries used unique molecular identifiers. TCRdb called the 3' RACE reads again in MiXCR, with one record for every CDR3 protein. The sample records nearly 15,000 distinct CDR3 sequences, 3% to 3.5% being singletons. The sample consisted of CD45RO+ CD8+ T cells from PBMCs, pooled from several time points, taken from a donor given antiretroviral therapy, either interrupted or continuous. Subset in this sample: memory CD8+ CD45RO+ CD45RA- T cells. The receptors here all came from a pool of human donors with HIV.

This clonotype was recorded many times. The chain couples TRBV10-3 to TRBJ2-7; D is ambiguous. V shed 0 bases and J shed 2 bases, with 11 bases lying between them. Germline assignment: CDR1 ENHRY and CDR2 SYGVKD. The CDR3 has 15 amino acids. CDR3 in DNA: TGTGCCATCAGTGAGTCAGGGCCTAATCCCTACGAGCAGTACTTC. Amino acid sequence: CAISESGPNPYEQYF.

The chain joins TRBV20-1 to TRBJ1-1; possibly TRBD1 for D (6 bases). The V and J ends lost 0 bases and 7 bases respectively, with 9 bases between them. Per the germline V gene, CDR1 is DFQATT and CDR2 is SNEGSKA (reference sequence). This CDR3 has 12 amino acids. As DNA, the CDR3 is TGCAGTGCTAGAGATCAGGGGAGTGAAGCTTTCTTT. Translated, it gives CSARDQGSEAFF.